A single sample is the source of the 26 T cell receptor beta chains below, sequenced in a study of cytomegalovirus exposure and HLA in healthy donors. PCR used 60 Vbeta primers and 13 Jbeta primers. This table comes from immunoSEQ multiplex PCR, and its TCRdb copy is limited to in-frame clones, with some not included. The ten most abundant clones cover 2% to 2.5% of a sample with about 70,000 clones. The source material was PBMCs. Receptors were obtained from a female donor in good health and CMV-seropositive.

The CDR3 sequence: CASKALAGAFF. CDR3 in DNA: TGTGCCAGCAAGGCCCTGGCGGGAGCTTTCTTT. The chain links TRBV6-5 to TRBJ1-1; D not resolved. V lost 7 bases, J lost 10 bases, and 13 bases lay in between. The germline CDR1 and CDR2 sequences are MNHEY and SVGAGI. This CDR3 region has 11 residues.

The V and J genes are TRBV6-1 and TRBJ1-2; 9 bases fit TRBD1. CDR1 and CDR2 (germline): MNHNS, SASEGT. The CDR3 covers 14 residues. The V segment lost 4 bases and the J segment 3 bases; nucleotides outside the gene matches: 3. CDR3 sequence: CASSVRTGDYGYTF. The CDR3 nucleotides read TGTGCCAGCAGTGTTCGGACAGGGGACTATGGCTACACCTTC.

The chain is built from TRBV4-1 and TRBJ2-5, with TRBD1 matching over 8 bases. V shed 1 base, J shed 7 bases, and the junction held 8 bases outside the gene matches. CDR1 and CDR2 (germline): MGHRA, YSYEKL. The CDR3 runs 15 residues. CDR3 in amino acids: CASSQGDRSIATQYF. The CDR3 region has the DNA TGCGCCAGCAGCCAAGGGGACAGGTCAATTGCGACCCAGTACTTC.

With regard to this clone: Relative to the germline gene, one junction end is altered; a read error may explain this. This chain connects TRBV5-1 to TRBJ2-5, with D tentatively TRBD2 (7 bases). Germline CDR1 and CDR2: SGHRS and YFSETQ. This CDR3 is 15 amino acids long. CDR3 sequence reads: CASSSRGGTQENQYF. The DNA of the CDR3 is TGCGCCAGCAGCTCGAGGGGGGGGACCCAAGAGAACCAGTACTTC.

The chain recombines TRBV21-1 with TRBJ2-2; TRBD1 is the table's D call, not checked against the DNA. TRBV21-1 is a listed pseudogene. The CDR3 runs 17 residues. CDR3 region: CASSKGLSGPNTGELFF. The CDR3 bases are TGTGCCAGCAGCAAAGGCCTCTCAGGGCCGAACACCGGGGAGCTGTTTTTT.

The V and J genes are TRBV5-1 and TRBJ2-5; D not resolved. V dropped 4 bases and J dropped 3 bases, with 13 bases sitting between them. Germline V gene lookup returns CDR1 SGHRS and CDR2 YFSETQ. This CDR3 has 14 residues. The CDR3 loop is CASSPVGAEETQYF. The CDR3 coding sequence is TGCGCCAGCAGCCCCGTCGGAGCCGAAGAGACCCAGTACTTC.

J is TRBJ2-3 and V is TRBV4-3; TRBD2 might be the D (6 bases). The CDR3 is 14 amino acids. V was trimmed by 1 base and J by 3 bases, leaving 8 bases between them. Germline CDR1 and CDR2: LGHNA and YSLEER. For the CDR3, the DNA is TGCGCCAGCAGCCAAGGACTAGAGACAGATACGCAGTATTTT. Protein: CASSQGLETDTQYF.

The CDR3 is CASSLWGTAEAFF. CDR3 coding DNA: TGTGCCAGCAGTTTATGGGGGACAGCTGAAGCTTTCTTT. The genes are TRBV27 and TRBJ1-1; 7 positions match TRBD1. V lost 1 base to trimming and J lost 6 bases; unmatched junction nucleotides: 2. The CDR3 has 13 residues. Germline V lookup: CDR1 MNHEY, CDR2 SMNVEV (reference sequence).

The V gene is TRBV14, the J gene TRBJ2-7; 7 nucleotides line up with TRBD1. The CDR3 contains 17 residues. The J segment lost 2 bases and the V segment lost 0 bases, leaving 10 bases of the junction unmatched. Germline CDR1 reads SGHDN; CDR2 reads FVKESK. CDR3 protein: CASSQDTGQRQTYEQYF. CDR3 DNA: TGTGCCAGCAGCCAAGATACGGGACAGCGTCAAACCTACGAGCAGTACTTC.

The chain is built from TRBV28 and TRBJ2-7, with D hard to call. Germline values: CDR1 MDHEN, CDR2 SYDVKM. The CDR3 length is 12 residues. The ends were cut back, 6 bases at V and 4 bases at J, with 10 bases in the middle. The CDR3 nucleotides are TGTGCCAGCAGCCAAACAGCTTACGAGCAGTACTTC. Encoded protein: CASSQTAYEQYF.

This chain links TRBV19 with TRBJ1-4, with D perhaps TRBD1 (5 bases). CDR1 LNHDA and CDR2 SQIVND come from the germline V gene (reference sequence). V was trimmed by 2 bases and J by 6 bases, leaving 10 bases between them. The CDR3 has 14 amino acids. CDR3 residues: CASSIQGADEKLFF. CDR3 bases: TGTGCCAGTAGTATACAGGGTGCGGATGAAAAACTGTTTTTT.

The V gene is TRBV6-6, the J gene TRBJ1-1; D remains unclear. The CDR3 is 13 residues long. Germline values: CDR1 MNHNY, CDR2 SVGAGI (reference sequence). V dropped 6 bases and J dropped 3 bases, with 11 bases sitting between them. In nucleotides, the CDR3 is TGTGCCAGCAGCGACTTTTCAGACACTGAAGCTTTCTTT. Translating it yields CASSDFSDTEAFF.

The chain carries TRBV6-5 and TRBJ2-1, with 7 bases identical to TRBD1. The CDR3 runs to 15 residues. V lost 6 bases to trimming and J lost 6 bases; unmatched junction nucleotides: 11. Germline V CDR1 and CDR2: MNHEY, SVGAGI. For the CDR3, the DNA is TGTGCCAGCAGACACGGCACAGGGGTGGGCAATGAGCAGTTCTTC. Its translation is CASRHGTGVGNEQFF.

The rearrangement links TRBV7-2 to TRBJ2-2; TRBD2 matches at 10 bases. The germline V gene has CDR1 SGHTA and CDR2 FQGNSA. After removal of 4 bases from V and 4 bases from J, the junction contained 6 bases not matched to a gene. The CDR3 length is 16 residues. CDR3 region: CASSSKREGLTGELFF. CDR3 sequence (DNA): TGTGCCAGCAGCTCAAAGCGGGAGGGCCTCACCGGGGAGCTGTTTTTT.

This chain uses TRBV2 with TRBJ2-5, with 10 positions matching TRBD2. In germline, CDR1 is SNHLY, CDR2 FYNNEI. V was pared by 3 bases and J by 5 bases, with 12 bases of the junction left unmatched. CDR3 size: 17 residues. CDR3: CASSDSGGAGVVETQYF. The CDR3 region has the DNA TGTGCCAGCAGTGACAGCGGGGGGGCAGGGGTGGTGGAGACCCAGTACTTC.

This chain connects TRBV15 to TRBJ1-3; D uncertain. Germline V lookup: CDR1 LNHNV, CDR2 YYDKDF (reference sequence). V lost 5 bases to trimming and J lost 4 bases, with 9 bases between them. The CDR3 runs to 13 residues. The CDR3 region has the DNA TGTGCCACCAGCCCCGCCAGGGGAAACACCATATATTTT. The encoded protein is CATSPARGNTIYF.

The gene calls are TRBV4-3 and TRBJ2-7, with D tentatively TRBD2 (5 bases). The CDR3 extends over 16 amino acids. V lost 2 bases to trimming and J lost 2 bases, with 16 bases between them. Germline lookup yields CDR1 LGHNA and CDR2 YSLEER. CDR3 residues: CASSQWAWAGTYEQYF. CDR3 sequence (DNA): TGCGCCAGCAGCCAATGGGCTTGGGCGGGCACCTACGAGCAGTACTTC.

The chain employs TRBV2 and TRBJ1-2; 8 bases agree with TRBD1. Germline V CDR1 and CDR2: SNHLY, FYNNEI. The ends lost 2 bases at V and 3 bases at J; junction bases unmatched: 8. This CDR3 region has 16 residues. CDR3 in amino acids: CASSEPLRQGYYGYTF. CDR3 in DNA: TGTGCCAGCAGTGAACCCCTAAGACAGGGGTACTATGGCTACACCTTC.

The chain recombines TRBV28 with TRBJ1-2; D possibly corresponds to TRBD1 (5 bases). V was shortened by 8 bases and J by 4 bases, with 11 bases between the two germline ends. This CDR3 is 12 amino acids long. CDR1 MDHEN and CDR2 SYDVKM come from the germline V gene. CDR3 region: CASGGESYGYTF. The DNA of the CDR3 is TGTGCCAGCGGAGGGGAGTCCTATGGCTACACCTTC.

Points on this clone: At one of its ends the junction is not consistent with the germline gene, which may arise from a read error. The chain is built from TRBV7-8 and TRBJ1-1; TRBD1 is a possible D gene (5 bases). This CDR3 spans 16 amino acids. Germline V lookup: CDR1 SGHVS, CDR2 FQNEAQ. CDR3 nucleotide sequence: TGTGCCAGCAGTTTAGGTGTGGGGGGACTAAACACTGAAGCTTTCTTT. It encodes CASSLGVGGLNTEAFF.

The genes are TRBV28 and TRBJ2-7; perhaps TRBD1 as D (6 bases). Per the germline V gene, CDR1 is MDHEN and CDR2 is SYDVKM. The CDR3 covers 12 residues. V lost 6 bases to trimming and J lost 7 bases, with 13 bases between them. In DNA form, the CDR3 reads TGTGCCAGCAGGACAGGTCCGGGGGAGCAGTACTTC. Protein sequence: CASRTGPGEQYF.

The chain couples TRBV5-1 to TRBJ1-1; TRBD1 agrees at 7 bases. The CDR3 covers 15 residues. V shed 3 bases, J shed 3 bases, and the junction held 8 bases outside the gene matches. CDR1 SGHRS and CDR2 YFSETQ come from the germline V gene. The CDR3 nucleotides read TGCGCCAGCAGCTCCCGGACAGGAGGGGACACTGAAGCTTTCTTT. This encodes CASSSRTGGDTEAFF.

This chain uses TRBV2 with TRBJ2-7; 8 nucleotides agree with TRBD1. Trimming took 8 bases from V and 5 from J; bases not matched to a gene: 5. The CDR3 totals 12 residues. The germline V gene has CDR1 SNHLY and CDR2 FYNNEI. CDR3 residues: CASRGQGNEQYF. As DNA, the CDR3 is TGTGCCAGCCGCGGACAGGGCAACGAGCAGTACTTC.

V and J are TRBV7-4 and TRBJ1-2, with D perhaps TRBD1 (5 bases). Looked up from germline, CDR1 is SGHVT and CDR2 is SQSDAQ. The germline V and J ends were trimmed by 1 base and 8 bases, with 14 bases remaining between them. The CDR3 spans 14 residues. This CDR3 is CASSLVGPNGGYTF. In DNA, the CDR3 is TGTGCCAGCAGCTTAGTGGGGCCAAACGGGGGCTACACCTTC.

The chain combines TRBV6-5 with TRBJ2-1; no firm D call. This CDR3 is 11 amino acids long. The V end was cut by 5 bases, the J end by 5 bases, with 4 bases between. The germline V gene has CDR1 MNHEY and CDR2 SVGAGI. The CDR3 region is CASSRDNEQFF. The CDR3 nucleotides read TGTGCCAGCAGTCGAGACAATGAGCAGTTCTTC.

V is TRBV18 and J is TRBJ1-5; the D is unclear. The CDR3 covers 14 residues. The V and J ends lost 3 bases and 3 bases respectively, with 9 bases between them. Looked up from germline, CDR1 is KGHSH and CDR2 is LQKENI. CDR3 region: CASSPPGSNQPQHF. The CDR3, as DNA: TGTGCCAGCTCACCTCCGGGATCCAATCAGCCCCAGCATTTT.